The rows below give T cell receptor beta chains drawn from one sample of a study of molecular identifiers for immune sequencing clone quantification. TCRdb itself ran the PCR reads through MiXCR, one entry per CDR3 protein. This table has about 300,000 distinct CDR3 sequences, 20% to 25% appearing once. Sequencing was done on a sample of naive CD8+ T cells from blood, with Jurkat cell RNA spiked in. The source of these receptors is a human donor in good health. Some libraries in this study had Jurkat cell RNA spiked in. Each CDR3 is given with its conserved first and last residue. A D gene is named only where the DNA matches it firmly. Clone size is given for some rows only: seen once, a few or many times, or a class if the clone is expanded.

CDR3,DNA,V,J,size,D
CALVYPSSGANVLTF,TGTGCCCTTGTTTACCCCTCCTCTGGGGCCAACGTCCTGACTTTC,TRBV2,TRBJ2-6,many,-
CASSYWTAQPQHF,TGTGCCAGCAGTTACTGGACAGCTCAGCCCCAGCATTTT,TRBV6-2/TRBV6-3,TRBJ1-5,few,-
CASSRDIRGRYF,TGTGCCAGCAGCCGGGACATAAGGGGCCGGTACTTC,TRBV5-3,TRBJ2-5,-,-
CASSLADPNNSPLHF,TGCGCCAGCAGCCTAGCCGACCCCAATAATTCACCCCTCCACTTT,TRBV4-1,TRBJ1-6,many,-
CASSLGRAWITGELFF,TGTGCCAGCAGCTTAGGGAGGGCTTGGATCACCGGGGAGCTGTTTTTT,TRBV7-2,TRBJ2-2,many,-
CASSLSAGSAGELFF,TGCGCCAGCAGCTTGAGTGCAGGGTCGGCCGGGGAGCTGTTTTTT,TRBV5-1,TRBJ2-2,many,-
CSARDGERSSYNEQFF,TGCAGTGCTAGAGATGGGGAGCGGAGCTCCTACAATGAGCAGTTCTTC,TRBV20-1,TRBJ2-1,many,-
CASKGQTQETQYF,TGTGCCAGTAAAGGGCAGACCCAAGAGACCCAGTACTTC,TRBV6-5,TRBJ2-5,many,-
CASSPWGTSTETQYF,TGTGCCAGCAGCCCTTGGGGGACTAGCACAGAGACCCAGTACTTC,TRBV5-4,TRBJ2-5,many,TRBD2
CASSDFYGEGEQFF,TGTGCCAGCAGTGACTTTTATGGGGAGGGTGAGCAGTTCTTC,TRBV6-4,TRBJ2-1,many,TRBD2
CASSVEVLGSYNEQFF,TGTGCCAGCAGCGTAGAAGTCCTGGGCTCCTACAATGAGCAGTTCTTC,TRBV9,TRBJ2-1,-,-
CASNLGGTDTQYF,TGTGCCAGCAATTTAGGGGGAACAGATACGCAGTATTTT,TRBV6-2/TRBV6-3,TRBJ2-3,many,-
CASSFGQGTGELFF,TGTGCCAGCAGCTTCGGACAGGGAACCGGGGAGCTGTTTTTT,TRBV7-2,TRBJ2-2,many,TRBD1
CASTIGGVDTEAFF,TGTGCCAGCACCATTGGGGGAGTGGACACTGAAGCTTTCTTT,TRBV7-9,TRBJ1-1,many,-
CASRDLTGSPLHF,TGTGCCAGCAGGGACCTTACAGGTTCACCCCTCCACTTT,TRBV2,TRBJ1-6,many,-
CASSQAPDSQETQYF,TGCGCCAGCAGCCAAGCTCCAGACAGCCAAGAGACCCAGTACTTC,TRBV4-1,TRBJ2-5,many,-
CSAPTGELFF,TGCAGTGCTCCGACCGGGGAGCTGTTTTTT,TRBV20-1,TRBJ2-2,many,-